The source of this T cell receptor beta chain is a study of T cell responses to AZD1222 COVID-19 vaccine. Produced via immunoSEQ multiplex PCR; TCRdb's table is partial and in-frame only. The data show under 130,000 clones, around nine tenths seen once. The receptor comes from an adult who received the AZD1222 COVID-19 vaccine. Material: peripheral blood, obtained 28 days after the second AZD1222 dose.

The CDR3 sequence is CASSFSGMTDTQYF. CDR3 nucleotides: TGTGCCAGCAGCTTTTCCGGGATGACAGATACGCAGTATTTT. The chain carries TRBV7-8 and TRBJ2-3, with TRBD2 as a possible D gene (5 bases). This CDR3 has 14 amino acids. V lost 3 bases, J lost 3 bases, and 10 bases lay in between. Per the germline V gene, CDR1 is SGHVS and CDR2 is FQNEAQ.